Listed below are T cell receptor beta chains from one sample, sequenced in a study of regulatory T cells in long-lasting Graves disease. Each CDR3 protein gets one entry after TCRdb re-called the multiplex PCR reads with MiXCR. The table has 350,000 to 500,000 distinct CDR3 sequences, approximately 15% seen once. The data also belong to a second study, concerning T cells in Graves' hyperthyroidism and ophthalmopathy.

The sample consisted of peripheral blood mononuclear cells (PBMCs), taken at new diagnosis, from a patient treated with antithyroid drugs. Every receptor here comes from a woman between 50 and 59 years old with Graves disease. CDR3s include the opening cysteine and the closing phenylalanine or tryptophan. The D gene is left open where the match is weak. Only some rows state a clone size, as once, few, many or a class for expanded clones.

d_gene	v_gene	j_gene	abundance	CDR3nt	CDR3aa
TRBD2	TRBV13	TRBJ2-7	NA	TGTGCCAGCAGCTCAGGTATTGAGCTAGCGGGAACCTACGAGCAGTACTTC	CASSSGIELAGTYEQYF
NA	TRBV20-1	TRBJ2-7	many	TGCAGTGCTAGAGATTTAAAACCCACGGCCCATCCCTACGAGCAGTACTTC	CSARDLKPTAHPYEQYF
NA	TRBV27	TRBJ1-1	many	TGTGCCAGCAGACCATGGGGGAACACTGAAGCTTTCTTT	CASRPWGNTEAFF
NA	TRBV28	TRBJ1-5	many	TGTGCCAGCCAGCGGGCTCAGTATAGCAATCAGCCCCAGCATTTT	CASQRAQYSNQPQHF
NA	TRBV19	TRBJ1-4	few	TGTGCCAGTAGTCCACGGACGCAAAAACTGTTTTTT	CASSPRTQKLFF
NA	TRBV5-1	TRBJ1-5	few	TGCGCCAGCAGCCAAGATGACTTCGGTCAGCCCCAGCATTTT	CASSQDDFGQPQHF
NA	TRBV3-1	TRBJ2-1	many	TGTGCCAGCAGAGCCGACTACTACAATGAGCAGTTCTTC	CASRADYYNEQFF
TRBD1	TRBV4-1	TRBJ2-2	few	TGCGCCAGCAGCCAAGAGTGGCAGGGGGCTAACACCGGGGAGCTGTTTTTT	CASSQEWQGANTGELFF
TRBD2	TRBV7-9	TRBJ2-5	NA	TGTGCCAGCAGCTTAACCTCCCGGCCTAGCGGGGCCCAAGAGACCCAGTACTTC	CASSLTSRPSGAQETQYF
NA	TRBV12-3/TRBV12-4	TRBJ2-7	many	TGTGCCAGCAGTTTAAATCGACCCTACGAGCAGTACTTC	CASSLNRPYEQYF
TRBD2	TRBV20-1	TRBJ2-1	many	TGCAGTGCTAGAGCCCAAGCGGGACTACCCTACAATGAGCAGTTCTTC	CSARAQAGLPYNEQFF
TRBD2	TRBV20-1	TRBJ2-3	NA	TGCAGTGCTAGGGCGGCGGGGGGCACAGATACGCAGTATTTT	CSARAAGGTDTQYF
NA	TRBV4-1	TRBJ1-5	many	TGCGCCAGCAGCCAAGAGGAAGGGTGGCGGCCCCAGCATTTT	CASSQEEGWRPQHF
TRBD2	TRBV7-3	TRBJ2-2	many	TGTGCCAGCAGCTTAAATAGCGGGCCGGCTCGCGGGGAGCTGTTTTTT	CASSLNSGPARGELFF
TRBD2	TRBV20-1	TRBJ2-1	many	TGCAGTCTGACTAGCGGGATCCTGAATGAGCAGTTCTTC	CSLTSGILNEQFF
TRBD1	TRBV2	TRBJ1-2	many	TGTGCCAGCAGACTCGGACAGGTGCAGAACTATGGCTACACCTTC	CASRLGQVQNYGYTF
TRBD1	TRBV20-1	TRBJ2-6	few	TGCAGTGCTAGTTCCGGGACAGGGGCTTCCGGGTCTGGGGCCAACGTCCTGACTTTC	CSASSGTGASGSGANVLTF
TRBD1	TRBV5-1	TRBJ2-3	many	TGCGCCAGCAGCCCCCGACAGGGACCGAGGGGAGCAGATACGCAGTATTTT	CASSPRQGPRGADTQYF
TRBD1	TRBV27	TRBJ1-4	few	TGTGCCAGCAGTTTATATCCCCAGGGGGGGGAAAAACTGTTTTTT	CASSLYPQGGEKLFF
NA	TRBV19	TRBJ1-2	few	TGTGCCAGTACCCAGGACCGGGGAAACTATGGCTACACCTTC	CASTQDRGNYGYTF
NA	TRBV12-3/TRBV12-4	TRBJ2-7	many	TGTGCCAGCAGTTATCAGGGCTACGAGCAGTACTTC	CASSYQGYEQYF
TRBD2	TRBV28	TRBJ2-7	many	TGTGCCAGCGGACTAGCCCACTACGAGCAGTACTTC	CASGLAHYEQYF
TRBD1	TRBV28	TRBJ1-1	many	TGTGCCAGCAGTTTTCCCTTGGCAGGGGGCAGGAACACTGAAGCTTTCTTT	CASSFPLAGGRNTEAFF
NA	TRBV19	TRBJ1-1	NA	TGTGCCAGTAGTAGCAATGCGGGCGGCGCCACTGAAGCTTTCTTT	CASSSNAGGATEAFF
NA	TRBV27	TRBJ2-2	many	TGTGCCAGCCGTCTGTCTCCGAACACCGGGGAGCTGTTTTTT	CASRLSPNTGELFF
NA	TRBV7-2	TRBJ2-4	NA	TGTGCCAGCAGCTCTACAGTAGGCCTAGCCTTAGCCAAAAACATTCAGTACTTC	CASSSTVGLALAKNIQYF
NA	TRBV3-1	TRBJ2-7	many	TGTGCCAGCAGCCAAGAAGGGGCTTACGAGCAGTACTTC	CASSQEGAYEQYF
NA	TRBV28	TRBJ1-1	many	TGTGCCAGCAGTTCCCTTGACAGAATGAACACTGAAGCTTTCTTT	CASSSLDRMNTEAFF
NA	TRBV27	TRBJ2-5	many	TGTGCCAGCAGTTTGGCCGGATCGTACCAAGAGACCCAGTACTTC	CASSLAGSYQETQYF